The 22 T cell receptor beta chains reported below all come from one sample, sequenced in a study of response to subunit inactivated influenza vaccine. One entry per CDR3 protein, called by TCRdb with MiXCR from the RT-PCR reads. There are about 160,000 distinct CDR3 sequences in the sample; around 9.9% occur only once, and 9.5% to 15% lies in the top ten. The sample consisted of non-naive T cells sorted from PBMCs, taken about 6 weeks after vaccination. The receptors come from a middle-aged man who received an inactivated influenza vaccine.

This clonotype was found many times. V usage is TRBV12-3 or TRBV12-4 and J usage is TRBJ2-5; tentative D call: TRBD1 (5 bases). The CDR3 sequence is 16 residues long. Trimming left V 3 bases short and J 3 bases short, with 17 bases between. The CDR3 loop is CASSFSLGVLEETQYF. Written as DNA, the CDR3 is TGTGCCAGCAGTTTCTCTTTAGGGGTGCTGGAAGAGACCCAGTACTTC.

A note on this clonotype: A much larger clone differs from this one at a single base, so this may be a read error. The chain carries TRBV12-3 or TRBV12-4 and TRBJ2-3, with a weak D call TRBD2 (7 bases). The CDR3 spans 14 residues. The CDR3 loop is CASSLGQGRDTRYF. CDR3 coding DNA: TGTGCCAGCAGTTTAGGGCAGGGGAGGGATACGCGGTATTTT.

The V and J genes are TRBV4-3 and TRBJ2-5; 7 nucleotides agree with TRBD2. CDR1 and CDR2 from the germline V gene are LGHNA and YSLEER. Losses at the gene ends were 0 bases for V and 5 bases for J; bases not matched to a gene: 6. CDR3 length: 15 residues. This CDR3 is CASSQEAGRMETQYF. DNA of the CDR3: TGCGCCAGCAGCCAAGAAGCCGGGAGGATGGAGACCCAGTACTTC.

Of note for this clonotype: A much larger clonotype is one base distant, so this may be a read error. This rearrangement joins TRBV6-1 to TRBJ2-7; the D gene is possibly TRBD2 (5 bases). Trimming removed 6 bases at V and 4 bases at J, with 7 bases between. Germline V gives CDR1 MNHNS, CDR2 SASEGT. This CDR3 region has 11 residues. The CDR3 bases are TGTGCCAGCAGCCGGGATTACGAGCAGTACTTC. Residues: CASSRDYEQYF.

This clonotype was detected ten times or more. This chain's CDR3 is CASSRNRGGVSYNEQFF. The CDR3 coding sequence is TGTGCCAGCAGCCGTAATAGGGGAGGGGTCTCCTACAATGAGCAGTTCTTC. The chain recombines TRBV5-6 with TRBJ2-1, with TRBD2 identical over 7 bases. CDR3 length: 17 amino acids. The V gene end was trimmed by 4 bases and the J gene end by 0 bases; junction bases not matched to a gene: 10. Germline CDR1 is SGHDT and CDR2 is YYEEEE. Variable domain in full (rest from reference TRBV5-6 and TRBJ2-1): DAGVTQSPTHLIKTRGQQVTLRCSPKSGHDTVSWYQQALGQGPQFIFQYYEEEERQRGNFPDRFSGHQFPNYSSELNVNALLLGDSALYLCASSRNRGGVSYNEQFFGPGTRLTVL.

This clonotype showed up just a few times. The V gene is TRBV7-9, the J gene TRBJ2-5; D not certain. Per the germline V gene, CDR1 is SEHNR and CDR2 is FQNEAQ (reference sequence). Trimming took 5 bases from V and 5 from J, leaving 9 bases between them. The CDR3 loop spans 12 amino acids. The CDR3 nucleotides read TGTGCCAGCAGCCCAGGCCCTGAGACCCAGTACTTC. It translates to CASSPGPETQYF.

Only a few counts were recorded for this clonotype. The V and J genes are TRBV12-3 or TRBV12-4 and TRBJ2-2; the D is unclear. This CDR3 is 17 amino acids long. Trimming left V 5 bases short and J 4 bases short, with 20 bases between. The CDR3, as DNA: TGTGCCAGCAGTCCCCCCCGGACCGTCACCCTCACCGGGGAGCTGTTTTTT. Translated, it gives CASSPPRTVTLTGELFF.

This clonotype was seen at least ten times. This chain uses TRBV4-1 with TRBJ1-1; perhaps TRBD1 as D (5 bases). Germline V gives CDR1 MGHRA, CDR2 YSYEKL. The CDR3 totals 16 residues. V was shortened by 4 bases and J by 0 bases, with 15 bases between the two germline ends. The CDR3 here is CASSPRTGGMNTEAFF. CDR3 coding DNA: TGCGCCAGCAGCCCCCGGACGGGGGGAATGAACACTGAAGCTTTCTTT.

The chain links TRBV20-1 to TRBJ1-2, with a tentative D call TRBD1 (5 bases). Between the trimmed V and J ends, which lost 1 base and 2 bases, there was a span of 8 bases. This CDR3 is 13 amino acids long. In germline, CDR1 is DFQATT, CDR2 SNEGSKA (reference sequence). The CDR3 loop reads CSARVTANYGYTF. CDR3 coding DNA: TGCAGTGCTAGAGTGACAGCCAACTATGGCTACACCTTC.

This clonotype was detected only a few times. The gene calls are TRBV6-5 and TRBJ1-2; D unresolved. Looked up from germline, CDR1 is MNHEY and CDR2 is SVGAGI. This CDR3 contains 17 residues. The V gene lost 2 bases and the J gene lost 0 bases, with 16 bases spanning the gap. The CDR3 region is CASSYPIQMGSNYGYTF. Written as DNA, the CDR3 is TGTGCCAGCAGTTACCCGATCCAGATGGGGTCTAACTATGGCTACACCTTC.

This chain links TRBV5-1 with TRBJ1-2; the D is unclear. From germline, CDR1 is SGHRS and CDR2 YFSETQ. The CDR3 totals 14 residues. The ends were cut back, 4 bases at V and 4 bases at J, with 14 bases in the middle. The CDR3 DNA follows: TGCGCCAGCAGCCAGGCGGGTACAAGCTATGGCTACACCTTC. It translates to CASSQAGTSYGYTF.

The DNA for the CDR3 is TGTGCCAGCAGCTTAGAGGCTAGCGGGGGGTCCTACAATGAGCAGTTCTTC. Translation: CASSLEASGGSYNEQFF. The chain has TRBV11-2 and TRBJ2-1; 11 nucleotides agree with TRBD2. This CDR3 comprises 17 residues. After removal of 0 bases from V and 1 base from J, the junction contained 2 bases not matched to a gene. Germline CDR1 SGHAT, CDR2 FQNNGV.

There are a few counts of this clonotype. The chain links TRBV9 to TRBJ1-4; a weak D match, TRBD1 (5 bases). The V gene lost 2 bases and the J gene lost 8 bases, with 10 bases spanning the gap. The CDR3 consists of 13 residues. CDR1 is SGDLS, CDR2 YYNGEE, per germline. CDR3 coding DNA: TGTGCCAGCAGCGTCTCAGGGAACGAAAAACTGTTTTTT. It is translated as CASSVSGNEKLFF. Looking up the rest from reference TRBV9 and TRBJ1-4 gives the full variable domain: DSGVTQTPKHLITATGQRVTLRCSPRSGDLSVYWYQQSLDQGLQFLIQYYNGEERAKGNILERFSAQQFPDLHSELNLSSLELGDSALYFCASSVSGNEKLFFGSGTQLSVL.

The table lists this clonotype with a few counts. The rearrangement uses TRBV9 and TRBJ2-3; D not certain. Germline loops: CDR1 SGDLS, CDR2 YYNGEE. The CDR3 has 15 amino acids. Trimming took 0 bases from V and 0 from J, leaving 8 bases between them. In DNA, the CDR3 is TGTGCCAGCAGCGTAGAAGGTCCTAGCACAGATACGCAGTATTTT. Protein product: CASSVEGPSTDTQYF.

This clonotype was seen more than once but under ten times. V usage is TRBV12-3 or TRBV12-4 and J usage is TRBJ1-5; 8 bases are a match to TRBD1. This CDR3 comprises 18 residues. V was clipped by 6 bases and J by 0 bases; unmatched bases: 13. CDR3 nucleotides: TGTGCCAGCAGGGCCGGGACAGGCGGATTTTATAGCAATCAGCCCCAGCATTTT. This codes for CASRAGTGGFYSNQPQHF.

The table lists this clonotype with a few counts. The DNA of the CDR3 is TGCGCCAGCAGCTTGGACCGGACAGGCGCTTCTGGCTACACCTTC. It specifies CASSLDRTGASGYTF. The chain is built from TRBV5-1 and TRBJ1-2, with 7 nucleotides matching TRBD1. The V gene's germline CDR1 is SGHRS and CDR2 YFSETQ. The ends lost 0 bases at V and 7 bases at J; junction bases unmatched: 9. The CDR3 consists of 15 residues.

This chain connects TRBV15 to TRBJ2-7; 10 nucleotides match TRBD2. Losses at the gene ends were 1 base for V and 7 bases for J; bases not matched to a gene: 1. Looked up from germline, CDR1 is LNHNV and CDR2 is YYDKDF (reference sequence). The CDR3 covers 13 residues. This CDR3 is CATSRVAGGEQYF. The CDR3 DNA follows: TGTGCCACCAGCAGAGTAGCGGGGGGAGAGCAGTACTTC.

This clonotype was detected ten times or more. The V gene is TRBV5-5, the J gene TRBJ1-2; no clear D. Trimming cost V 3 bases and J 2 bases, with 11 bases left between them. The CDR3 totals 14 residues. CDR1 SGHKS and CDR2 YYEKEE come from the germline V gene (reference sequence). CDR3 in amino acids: CASSSGLGNYGYTF. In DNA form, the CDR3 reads TGTGCCAGCAGCTCTGGGTTGGGGAACTATGGCTACACCTTC.

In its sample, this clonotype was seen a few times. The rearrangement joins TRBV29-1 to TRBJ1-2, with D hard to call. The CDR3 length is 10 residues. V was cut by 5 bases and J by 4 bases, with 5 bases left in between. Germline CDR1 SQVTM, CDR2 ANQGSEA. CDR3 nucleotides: TGCAGCGTTCTTTTCTATGGCTACACCTTC. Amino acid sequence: CSVLFYGYTF.

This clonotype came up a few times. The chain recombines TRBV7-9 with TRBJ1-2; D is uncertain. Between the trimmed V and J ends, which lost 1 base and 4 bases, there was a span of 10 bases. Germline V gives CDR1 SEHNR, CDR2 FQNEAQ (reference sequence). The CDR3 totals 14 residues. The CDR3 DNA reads TGTGCCAGCAGCTTAGGAGGCGAATCCTATGGCTACACCTTC. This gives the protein CASSLGGESYGYTF.

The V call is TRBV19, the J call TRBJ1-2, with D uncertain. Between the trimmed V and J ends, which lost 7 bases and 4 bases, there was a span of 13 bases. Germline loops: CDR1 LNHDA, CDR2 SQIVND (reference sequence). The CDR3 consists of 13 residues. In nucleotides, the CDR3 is TGTGCCAGTAAGGAGGCAGGACTCTATGGCTACACCTTC. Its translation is CASKEAGLYGYTF.

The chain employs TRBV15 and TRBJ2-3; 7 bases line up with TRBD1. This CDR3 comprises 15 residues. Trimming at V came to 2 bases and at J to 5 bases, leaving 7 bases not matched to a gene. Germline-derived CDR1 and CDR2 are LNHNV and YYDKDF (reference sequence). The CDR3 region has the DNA TGTGCCACCAGCAGAAGGGGGACAGAAGAAGATACGCAGTATTTT. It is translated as CATSRRGTEEDTQYF.